This T cell receptor (beta chain) was recorded in a study of blood T cell repertoires in COVID-19. Turning to the study itself: The analysed material was cDNA or gDNA that came from T cells, B-cell-depleted T cells, or PBMCs.

Assay: immunoSEQ multiplex PCR; the TCRdb copy retains only in-frame clones and omits some. This table holds a few hundred thousand clones, over 80% found once. The age range of participants was about 18 to 89 years, with residence in some 25 US areas. Self-reported history from a screening survey and questionnaire set each donor's cohort. Two negative PCRs, clearance, or symptom resolution had been documented for recovered Cohort 3 donors. The clonotype was recovered from a woman in her forties or fifties who had recovered from COVID-19. Input material: PBMCs or T cells enriched from blood (not recorded which).

CDR3 sequence reads: CASSLESNSPLHF. CDR3 nucleotide sequence: TGCGCCAGCAGCCTGGAGAGTAATTCACCCCTCCACTTT. This sequence joins TRBV4-3 and TRBJ1-6; D ambiguous. CDR1 and CDR2 from the germline V gene are LGHNA and YSLEER. The CDR3 runs to 13 residues. The V end was cut by 4 bases, the J end by 6 bases, with 7 bases between.